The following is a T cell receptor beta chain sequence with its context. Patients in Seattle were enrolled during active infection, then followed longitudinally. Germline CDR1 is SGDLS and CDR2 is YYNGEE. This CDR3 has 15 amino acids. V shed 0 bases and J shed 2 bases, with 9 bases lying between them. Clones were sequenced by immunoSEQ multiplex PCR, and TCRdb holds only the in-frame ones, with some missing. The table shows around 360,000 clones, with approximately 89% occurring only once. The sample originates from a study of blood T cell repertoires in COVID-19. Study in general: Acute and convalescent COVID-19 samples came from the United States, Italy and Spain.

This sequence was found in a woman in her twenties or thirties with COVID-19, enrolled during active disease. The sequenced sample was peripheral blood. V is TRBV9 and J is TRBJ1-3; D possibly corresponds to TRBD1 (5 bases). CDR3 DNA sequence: TGTGCCAGCAGCGTAGATGGGACTACTGGAAACACCATATATTTT. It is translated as CASSVDGTTGNTIYF.